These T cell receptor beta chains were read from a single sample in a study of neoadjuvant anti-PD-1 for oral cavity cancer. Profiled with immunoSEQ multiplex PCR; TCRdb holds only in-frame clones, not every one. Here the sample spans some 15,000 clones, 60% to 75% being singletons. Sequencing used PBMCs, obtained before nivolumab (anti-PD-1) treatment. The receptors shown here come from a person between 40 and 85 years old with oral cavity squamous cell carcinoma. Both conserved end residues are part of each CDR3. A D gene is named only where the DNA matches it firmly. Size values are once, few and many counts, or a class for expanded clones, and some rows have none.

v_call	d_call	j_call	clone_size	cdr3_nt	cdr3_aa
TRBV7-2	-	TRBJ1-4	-	TGTGCCAGCAGCTTAGGAAGCAGGGAAAAACTGTTTTTT	CASSLGSREKLFF
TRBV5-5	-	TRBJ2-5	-	TGTGCCAGCAGCCGCGAGCCGGGACTAGAGACCCAGTACTTC	CASSREPGLETQYF
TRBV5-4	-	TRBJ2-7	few	TGTGCCAGCAGCCATCAAGGACGGGTTCGCGAGCAGTACTTC	CASSHQGRVREQYF
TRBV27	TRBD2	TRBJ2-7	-	TGTGCCAGCACCAGGACTAGCGGATTCTACGAGCAGTACTTC	CASTRTSGFYEQYF
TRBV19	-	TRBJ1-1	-	TGTGCCAGTAGTACGTCCAGGGCAACTGAAGCTTTCTTT	CASSTSRATEAFF
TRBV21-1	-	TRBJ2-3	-	TGTGCCAGCAGCACGCCGGGACCAAGCACAGATACGCAGTATTTT	CASSTPGPSTDTQYF
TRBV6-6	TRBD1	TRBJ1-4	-	TGTGCCAGCAGTGGACAGGGGATGCGGGAAAAACTGTTTTTT	CASSGQGMREKLFF
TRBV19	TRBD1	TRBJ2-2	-	TGTGCCAGTAGACAGGGGGCGGCCGGGGAGCTGTTTTTT	CASRQGAAGELFF
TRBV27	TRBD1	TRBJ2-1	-	TGTGCCAGCAGTCGTCACCGGGACAGGGGAGAGCAGTTCTTC	CASSRHRDRGEQFF
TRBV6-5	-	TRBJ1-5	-	TGTGCCAGCAGTCTCAGGCACAATCAGCCCCAGCATTTT	CASSLRHNQPQHF
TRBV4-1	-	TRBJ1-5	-	TGCGCCAGCAGCCAAGAGGCGGGGCCCCAGCATTTT	CASSQEAGPQHF
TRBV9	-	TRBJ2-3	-	TGTGCCAGCAGCGTCCTCCGAGTACCCACAGATACGCAGTATTTT	CASSVLRVPTDTQYF
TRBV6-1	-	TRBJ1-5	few	TGTGCCAGCAGTGAAGCGGACAAGGGCAATCAGCCCCAGCATTTT	CASSEADKGNQPQHF
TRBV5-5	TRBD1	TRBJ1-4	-	TGTGCCAGCAGCCTAAGGACAGGGGGCCATGGTGAAAAACTGTTTTTT	CASSLRTGGHGEKLFF
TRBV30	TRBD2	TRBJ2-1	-	TGTGCCTGGAGTGTAATAGCGGGGGGGTATAATGAGCAGTTCTTC	CAWSVIAGGYNEQFF
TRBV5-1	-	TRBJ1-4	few	TGCGCCAGCAGCTTGACAGGGACAACTAATGAAAAACTGTTTTTT	CASSLTGTTNEKLFF
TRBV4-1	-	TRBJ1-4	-	TGCGCCAGCAGCCCGGAAGGAGAGGAAAAACTGTTTTTT	CASSPEGEEKLFF
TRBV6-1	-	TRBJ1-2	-	TGTGCCAGCAGAGCCGGGACGGTCTCAATCTATGGCTACACCTTC	CASRAGTVSIYGYTF
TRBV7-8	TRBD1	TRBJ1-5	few	TGTGCCAGCACCAGGGGGAGGGTGAGCAATCAGCCCCAGCATTTT	CASTRGRVSNQPQHF
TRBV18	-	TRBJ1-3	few	TGTGCCAGCTCACCGGCACCACAGAATGGAAACACCATATATTTT	CASSPAPQNGNTIYF
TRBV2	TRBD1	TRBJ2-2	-	TGTGCCAGCACCCACAGGGGCCCGACGAACACCGGGGAGCTGTTTTTT	CASTHRGPTNTGELFF
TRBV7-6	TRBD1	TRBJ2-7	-	TGTGCCAGCAGCTTCCGACAGGGGGCAGACGAGCAGTACTTC	CASSFRQGADEQYF
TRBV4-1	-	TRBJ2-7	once	TGCGCCAGCAGCCAAGAGGGCGAGCAGTACTTC	CASSQEGEQYF
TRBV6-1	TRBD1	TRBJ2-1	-	TGTGCCAGCAGTGGTGGACAGGGGAACGCCTACAATGAGCAGTTCTTC	CASSGGQGNAYNEQFF
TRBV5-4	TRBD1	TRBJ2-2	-	TGTGCCAGCAGCCGGACAGGGTTCAACACCGGGGAGCTGTTTTTT	CASSRTGFNTGELFF
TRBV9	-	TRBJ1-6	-	TGTGCCAGCAGCCGATTGGACCGCTTTATCAGTTCACCCCTCCACTTT	CASSRLDRFISSPLHF
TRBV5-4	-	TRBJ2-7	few	TGTGCCAGCAGCTTGGCGGGGGGCGGACACGAGCAGTACTTC	CASSLAGGGHEQYF
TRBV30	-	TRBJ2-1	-	TGTGCCTGGAGTGTAATCGGCCCCAATGAGCAGTTCTTC	CAWSVIGPNEQFF
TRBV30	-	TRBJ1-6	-	TGTGCCTGGAGTGCCGACGCCCCAACCCTCCACTTT	CAWSADAPTLHF
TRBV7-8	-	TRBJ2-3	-	TGTGCCAGCAGGGATAGGTGGGGAACAGATACGCAGTATTTT	CASRDRWGTDTQYF
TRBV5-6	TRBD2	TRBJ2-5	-	TGTGCCAGCAGCTCTAGCGGGGGGACCTGGGAGACCCAGTACTTC	CASSSSGGTWETQYF
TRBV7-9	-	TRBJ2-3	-	TGTGCCAGCAGCCCCACACGGGTTCTTTTCGATACGCAGTATTTT	CASSPTRVLFDTQYF
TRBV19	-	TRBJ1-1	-	TGTGCCAGTAGTATGGGGGGGATGAACACTGAAGCTTTCTTT	CASSMGGMNTEAFF
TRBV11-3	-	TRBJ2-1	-	TGTGCCAGCAGCTCCGGACTATCCCATGAGCAGTTCTTC	CASSSGLSHEQFF
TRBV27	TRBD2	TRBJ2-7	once	TGTGCCAGCAGGGGGAGGGCGGCCTACGAGCAGTACTTC	CASRGRAAYEQYF
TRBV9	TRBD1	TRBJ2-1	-	TGTGCCAGCAGCGGACCGGGACAGGGCTATGAGCAGTTCTTC	CASSGPGQGYEQFF
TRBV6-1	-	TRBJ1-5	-	TGTGCCAGCAGTCCAGGGGCGGTTGGCAATCAGCCCCAGCATTTT	CASSPGAVGNQPQHF
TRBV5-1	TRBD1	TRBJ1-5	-	TGCGCCAGCAGCTTAACAGGGGGGGTTCAGCCCCAGCATTTT	CASSLTGGVQPQHF
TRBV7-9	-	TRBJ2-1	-	TGTGCCAGCAGCAGATCAGCCGGGCTTCTCGATGAGCAGTTCTTC	CASSRSAGLLDEQFF
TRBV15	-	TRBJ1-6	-	TGTGCCACCAGCAGAGTCGACAATTCACCCCTCCACTTT	CATSRVDNSPLHF
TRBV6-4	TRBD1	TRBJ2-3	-	TGTGCCAGCAGTGACAGCCCAGGGGGAAATACGCAGTATTTT	CASSDSPGGNTQYF
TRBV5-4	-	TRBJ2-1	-	TGTGCCAGCAGCCTGGACTACAATGAGCAGTTCTTC	CASSLDYNEQFF
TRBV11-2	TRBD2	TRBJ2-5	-	TGTGCCAGCAGCTTAGGCGTTAGCGGGGTGGAGACCCAGTACTTC	CASSLGVSGVETQYF
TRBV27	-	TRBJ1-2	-	TGTGCCAGCGCTCCCGGACAGAGCTATGGCTACACCTTC	CASAPGQSYGYTF
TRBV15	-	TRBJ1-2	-	TGTGCCACCAGCAGAAGCGGGGCAGCAGTAAACTATGGCTACACCTTC	CATSRSGAAVNYGYTF
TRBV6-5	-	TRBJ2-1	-	TGTGCCAGCAGTCCACAGTGGAGCTCCTACAATGAGCAGTTCTTC	CASSPQWSSYNEQFF
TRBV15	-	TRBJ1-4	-	TGTGCCACCAGCAGTCGAATCCCTAATGAAAAACTGTTTTTT	CATSSRIPNEKLFF
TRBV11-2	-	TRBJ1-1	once	TGTGCCAGCGGCGGGCTAAGGAGGGGATGGGTCACTGAAGCTTTCTTT	CASGGLRRGWVTEAFF
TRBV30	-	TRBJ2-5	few	TGTGCCTGCGTCGGGACTTTTAAAGAGACCCAGTACTTC	CACVGTFKETQYF
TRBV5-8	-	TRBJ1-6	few	TGTGCCAGCAGTTCCGGGACTTGGGATTCACCCCTCCACTTT	CASSSGTWDSPLHF
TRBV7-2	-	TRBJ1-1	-	TGTGCCAGCAGCTTAGCAGGGGGGAACACTGAAGCTTTCTTT	CASSLAGGNTEAFF
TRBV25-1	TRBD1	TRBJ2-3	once	TGTGCCAGCAGTGAACCCCGAGGGGGCCCTAGCACAGATACGCAGTATTTT	CASSEPRGGPSTDTQYF
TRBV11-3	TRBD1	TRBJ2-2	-	TGTGCCAGCACCACACAGGGGACCGGGGAGCTGTTTTTT	CASTTQGTGELFF
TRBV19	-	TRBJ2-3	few	TGTGCCAGTAGTGAAGTAGCCTTAAACACAGATACGCAGTATTTT	CASSEVALNTDTQYF
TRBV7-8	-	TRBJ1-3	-	TGTGCCAGCAGTTTCTTCAACAGCTTCTCTGGAAACACCATATATTTT	CASSFFNSFSGNTIYF
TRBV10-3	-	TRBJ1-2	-	TGTGCCATCAGTGAGGAGGGTTCGTTAGGCTACACCTTC	CAISEEGSLGYTF
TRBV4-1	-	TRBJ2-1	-	TGCGCCAGCAGCCTTTATAACCGCGGATACAATGAGCAGTTCTTC	CASSLYNRGYNEQFF
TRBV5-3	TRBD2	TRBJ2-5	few	TGTGCCAGAAGCTTGGCTAGCGGGGACTTCGGGGAGACCCAGTACTTC	CARSLASGDFGETQYF
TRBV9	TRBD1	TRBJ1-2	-	TGTGCCAGCAGCGTGACCCCCCTTTACAGGGGAGGAGGCTACACCTTC	CASSVTPLYRGGGYTF
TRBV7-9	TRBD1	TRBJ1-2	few	TGTGCCAGCAGCCGAACCGGGACAGTCGGCTACACCTTC	CASSRTGTVGYTF